This T cell receptor (beta chain) was obtained from a study of blood T cells in healthy people across ages. Comments on this clonotype: Its antigen is undetermined.

Per sample, no less than 5.5 micrograms of total RNA were extracted. A J-beta primer mix and a sample-barcoded 5' primer were used in a second PCR of about 6 to 12 cycles. Using its own MiXCR run on the 5' RACE reads, TCRdb lists one record per CDR3 protein. The top ten clones hold about 19% of a sample with over a million distinct CDR3 sequences, more than 35% of them seen once. The study, taken as a whole, reports: Long-lived and aged donors differed, with more naive CD4+ cells and higher diversity in the long-lived. Naive T cell percentage showed a strong correlation with the diversity of TCR beta. Bulk PBMC profiling left naive and antigen-experienced comparisons inconclusive.

This CDR3 comprises 13 residues. V shed 2 bases and J shed 7 bases, with 9 bases lying between them. CDR1 and CDR2 (germline): MNHEY, SVGAGI. This TCR was recovered from a woman aged 55-70 years in good health. The chain uses TRBV6-5 and TRBJ1-5; no reliable D call. Material for sequencing was blood. The CDR3 loop reads CASSYAWGQPQHF. CDR3 nucleotides: TGTGCCAGCAGTTACGCTTGGGGACAGCCCCAGCATTTT.